This T cell receptor beta chain was retrieved from a study of OX40 agonist ivuxolimab in advanced cancers. Findings and caveats of the study: The investigators did not determine what antigen specificity the expanded peripheral T cells had.

The CDR3 extends over 13 amino acids. The V and J ends lost 5 bases and 1 base respectively, with 8 bases between them. Germline V gene lookup returns CDR1 MNHNS and CDR2 SASEGT. About this clone itself: Its specificity is not known.

Assay: immunoSEQ multiplex PCR; the TCRdb copy retains only in-frame clones and omits some. This table has around 67,000 clones, 80% appearing once. The TCR was taken from an adult with an advanced solid tumor such as melanoma, head and neck, liver or kidney cancer. The material was CD4+ or CD8+ T cells sorted from blood, obtained in a trial of the OX40 agonist ivuxolimab. The V call is TRBV6-1, the J call TRBJ1-1; the D is unclear. The CDR3 here is CASSPPGNTEAFF. Here the CDR3 DNA reads TGTGCCAGCAGTCCTCCGGGGAACACTGAAGCTTTCTTT.